The sequence of this T cell receptor (beta chain) was determined in a study of CD8 T cells in ankylosing spondylitis. This clonotype came up a few times. The antigen is undetermined. Quantitative 5'-RACE was performed with molecular barcodes, and it yielded the TCR beta libraries. TCRdb analysed the 5' RACE reads with MiXCR anew, one entry per CDR3 protein. The sample has approximately 88,000 distinct CDR3 sequences, roughly 8.8% seen once. General study findings and limits: Those disease-linked clones were CD8+; they were also relatively rare in peripheral blood. Past studies reported some motif variants in reactive arthritis synovial fluid and blood.

Trimming at V came to 6 bases and at J to 3 bases, leaving 3 bases not matched to a gene. Germline lookup yields CDR1 MDHEN and CDR2 SYDVKM. There are 13 residues in the CDR3. The chain employs TRBV28 and TRBJ2-7, with 9 bases fitting TRBD2. The sequenced sample consisted of blood, either unsorted or a sorted T cell fraction (not recorded which). This sequence originates from a male donor with ankylosing spondylitis or in good health (not recorded which). CDR3 in DNA: TGTGCCAGCAGGAGCGGGGGGAACTACGAGCAGTACTTC. Encoded protein: CASRSGGNYEQYF.